Here is one TCR beta chain with its context. The data are from a study of CD8 T cells in Susac syndrome. Study-level information: Among the Susac syndrome patients who underwent sequencing, roughly six had clinically active disease, while eight of them were in remission. At blood draw, Susac syndrome patients were therapy-naive, on corticosteroids, or on intravenous immunoglobulin alone.

Random hexamers primed reverse transcription of roughly 0.45 to 1 ug RNA. The authors amplified TCR beta CDR3 across 54 Vbeta and 13 Jbeta using immunoSEQ multiplex PCR. MiXCR, run by TCRdb on the immunoSEQ multiplex PCR reads, gives a single entry per CDR3 protein. The data hold 170,000 or so distinct CDR3 sequences, with 95% to 97% observed a single time. The CDR3 length is 14 residues. Germline CDR1 is KGHDR and CDR2 is SFDVKD. V dropped 9 bases and J dropped 5 bases, with 16 bases sitting between them. This sequence originates from a human donor with Susac syndrome. The rearrangement links TRBV24-1 to TRBJ2-1; either TRBD1 or TRBD2 may supply D (5 bases each). Sequencing used CD4+ T cells from PBMCs. DNA for the CDR3: TGTGCCACCGCTCGGGGCGAAACCGACAATGAGCAGTTCTTC. It is translated as CATARGETDNEQFF.